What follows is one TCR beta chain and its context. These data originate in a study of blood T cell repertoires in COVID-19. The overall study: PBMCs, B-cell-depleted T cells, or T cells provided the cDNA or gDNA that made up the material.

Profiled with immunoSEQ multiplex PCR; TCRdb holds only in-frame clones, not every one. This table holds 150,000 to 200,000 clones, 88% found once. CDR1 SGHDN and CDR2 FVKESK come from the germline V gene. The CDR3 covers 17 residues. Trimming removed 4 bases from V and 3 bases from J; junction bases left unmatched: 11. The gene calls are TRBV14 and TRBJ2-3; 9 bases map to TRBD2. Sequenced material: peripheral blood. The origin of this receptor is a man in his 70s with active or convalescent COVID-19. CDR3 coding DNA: TGTGCCAGCAGCCCGCGAGGTAGCGGGAGTATTACAGATACGCAGTATTTT. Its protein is CASSPRGSGSITDTQYF.